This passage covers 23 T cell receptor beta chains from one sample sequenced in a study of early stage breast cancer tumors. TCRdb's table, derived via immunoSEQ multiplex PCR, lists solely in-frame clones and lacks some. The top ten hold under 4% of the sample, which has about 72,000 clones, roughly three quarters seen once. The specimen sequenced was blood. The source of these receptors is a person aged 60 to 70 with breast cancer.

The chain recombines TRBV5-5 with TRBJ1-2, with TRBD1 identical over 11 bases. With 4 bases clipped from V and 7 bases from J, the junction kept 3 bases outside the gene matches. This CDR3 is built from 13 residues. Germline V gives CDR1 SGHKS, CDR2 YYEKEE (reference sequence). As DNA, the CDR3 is TGTGCCAGCAGCCTTGGACAGGGGGCTGGCTACACCTTC. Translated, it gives CASSLGQGAGYTF.

The CDR3 DNA reads TGTGCCATCAGTGAGTCTGACCTCCCCCAGCATTTT. It yields the protein CAISESDLPQHF. The chain is built from TRBV10-3 and TRBJ1-5; the D is unclear. Germline V CDR1 and CDR2: ENHRY, SYGVKD. This CDR3 spans 12 amino acids. Between the trimmed V and J ends, which lost 0 bases and 10 bases, there was a span of 7 bases.

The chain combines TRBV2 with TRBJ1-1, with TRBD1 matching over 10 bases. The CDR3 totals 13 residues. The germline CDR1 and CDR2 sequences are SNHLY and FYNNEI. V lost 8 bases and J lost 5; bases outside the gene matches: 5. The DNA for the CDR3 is TGTGCCAGCCGGACAGGGGGAGGAACTGAAGCTTTCTTT. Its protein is CASRTGGGTEAFF. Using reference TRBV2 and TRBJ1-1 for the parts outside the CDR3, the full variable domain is EPEVTQTPSHQVTQMGQEVILRCVPISNHLYFYWYRQILGQKVEFLVSFYNNEISEKSEIFDDQFSVERPDGSNFTLKIRSTKLEDSAMYFCASRTGGGTEAFFGQGTRLTVV.

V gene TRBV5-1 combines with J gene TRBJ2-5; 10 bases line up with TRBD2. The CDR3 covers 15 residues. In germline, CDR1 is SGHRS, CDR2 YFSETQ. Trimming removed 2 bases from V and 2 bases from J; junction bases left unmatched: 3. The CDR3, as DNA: TGCGCCAGCAGCTTAAGGACTAGCGGTCAAGAGACCCAGTACTTC. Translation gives CASSLRTSGQETQYF.

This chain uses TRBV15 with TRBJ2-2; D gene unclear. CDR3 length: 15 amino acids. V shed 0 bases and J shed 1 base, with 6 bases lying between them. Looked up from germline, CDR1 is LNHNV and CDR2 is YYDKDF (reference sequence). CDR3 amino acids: CATSRDGENTGELFF. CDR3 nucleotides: TGTGCCACCAGCAGAGATGGGGAGAACACCGGGGAGCTGTTTTTT.

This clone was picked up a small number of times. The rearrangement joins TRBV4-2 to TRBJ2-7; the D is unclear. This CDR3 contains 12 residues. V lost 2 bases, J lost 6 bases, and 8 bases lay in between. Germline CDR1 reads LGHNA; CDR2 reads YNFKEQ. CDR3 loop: CASSQPTGEQYF. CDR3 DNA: TGTGCCAGCAGCCAACCTACGGGCGAGCAGTACTTC.

CDR3 sequence (DNA): TGTGCCAGCAGTGAAGCAGGTGAAAAACTGTTTTTT. It yields the protein CASSEAGEKLFF. The J gene is TRBJ1-4, the V gene TRBV6-1; D not certain. Trimming cost V 0 bases and J 7 bases, with 3 bases left between them. The V gene's germline CDR1 is MNHNS and CDR2 SASEGT. This CDR3 region has 12 residues.

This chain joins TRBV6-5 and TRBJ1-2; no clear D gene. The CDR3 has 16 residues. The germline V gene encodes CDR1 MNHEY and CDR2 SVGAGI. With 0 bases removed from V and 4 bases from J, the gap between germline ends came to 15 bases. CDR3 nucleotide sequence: TGTGCCAGCAGTTACTCTGGGCCACAACTATCCTATGGCTACACCTTC. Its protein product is CASSYSGPQLSYGYTF.

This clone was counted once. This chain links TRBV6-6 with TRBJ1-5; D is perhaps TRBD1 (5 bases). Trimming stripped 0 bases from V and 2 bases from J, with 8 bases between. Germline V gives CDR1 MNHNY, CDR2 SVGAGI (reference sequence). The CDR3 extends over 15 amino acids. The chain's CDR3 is CASSYSSTGNQPQHF. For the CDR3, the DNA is TGTGCCAGCAGTTACTCATCGACAGGCAATCAGCCCCAGCATTTT.

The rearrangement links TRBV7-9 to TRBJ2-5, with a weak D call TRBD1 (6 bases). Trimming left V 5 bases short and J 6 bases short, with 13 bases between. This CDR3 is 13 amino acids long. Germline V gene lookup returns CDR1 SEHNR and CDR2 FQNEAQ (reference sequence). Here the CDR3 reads CASSRGGLKTQYF. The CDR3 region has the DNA TGTGCCAGCAGCAGAGGGGGTTTGAAGACCCAGTACTTC.

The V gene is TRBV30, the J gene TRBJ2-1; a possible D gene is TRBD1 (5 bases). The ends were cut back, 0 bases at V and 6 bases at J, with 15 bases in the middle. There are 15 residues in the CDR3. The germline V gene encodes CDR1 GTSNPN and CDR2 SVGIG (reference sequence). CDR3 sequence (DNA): TGTGCCTGGAGTGTAAACAACCTTCAGGGCAATGAGCAGTTCTTC. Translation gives CAWSVNNLQGNEQFF.

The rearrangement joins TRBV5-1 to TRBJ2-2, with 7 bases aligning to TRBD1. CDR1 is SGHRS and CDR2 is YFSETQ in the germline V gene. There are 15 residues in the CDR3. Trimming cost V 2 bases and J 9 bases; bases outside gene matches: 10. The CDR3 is CASSFRQGGDRELFF. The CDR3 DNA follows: TGCGCCAGCAGCTTCAGACAGGGTGGTGACCGGGAGCTGTTTTTT.

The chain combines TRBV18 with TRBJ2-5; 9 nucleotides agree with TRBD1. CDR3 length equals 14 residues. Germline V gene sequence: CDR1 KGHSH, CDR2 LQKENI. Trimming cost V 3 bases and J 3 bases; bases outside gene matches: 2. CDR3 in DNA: TGTGCCAGCTCACCCACAGGGGGCAAAGAGACCCAGTACTTC. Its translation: CASSPTGGKETQYF.

The CDR3, as DNA: TGTGCCAGCAGCGCCCCCTTCGGGGATGAAAAACTGTTTTTT. Amino acid sequence: CASSAPFGDEKLFF. The V gene is TRBV9, the J gene TRBJ1-4; D call uncertain. Trimming shortened V by 3 bases and J by 6 bases, and 12 bases separated the two germline ends. The CDR3 runs 14 residues. Germline V gene data show CDR1 as SGDLS and CDR2 as YYNGEE.

CDR3 amino acids: CASSLRPTNQETQYF. Here the CDR3 DNA reads TGTGCCAGCAGCTTAAGGCCCACGAATCAAGAGACCCAGTACTTC. The rearrangement joins TRBV7-8 to TRBJ2-5; D remains unclear. With 2 bases removed from V and 2 bases from J, the gap between germline ends came to 12 bases. Germline values: CDR1 SGHVS, CDR2 FQNEAQ. The CDR3 has 15 residues.

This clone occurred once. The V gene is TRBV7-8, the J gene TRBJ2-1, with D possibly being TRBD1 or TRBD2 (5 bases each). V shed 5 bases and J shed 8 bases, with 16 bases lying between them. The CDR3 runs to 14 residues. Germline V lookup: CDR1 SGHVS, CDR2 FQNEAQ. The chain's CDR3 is CASSPLVGTDEQFF. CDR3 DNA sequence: TGTGCCAGCAGCCCGCTTGTAGGGACCGATGAGCAGTTCTTC.

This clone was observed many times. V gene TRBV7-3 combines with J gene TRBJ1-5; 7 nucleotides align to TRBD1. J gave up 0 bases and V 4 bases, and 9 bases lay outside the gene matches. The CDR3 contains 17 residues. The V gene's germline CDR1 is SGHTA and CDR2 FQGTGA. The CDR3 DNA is TGTGCCAGCAGCTCCGCCGGGACAGCGTATAGCAATCAGCCCCAGCATTTT. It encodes CASSSAGTAYSNQPQHF.

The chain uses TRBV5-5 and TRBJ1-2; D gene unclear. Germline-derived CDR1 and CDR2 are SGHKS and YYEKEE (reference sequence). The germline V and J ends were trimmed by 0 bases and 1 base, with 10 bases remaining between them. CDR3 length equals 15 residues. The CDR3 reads CASSLGFGYNYGYTF. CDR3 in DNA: TGTGCCAGCAGCTTGGGGTTTGGATATAACTATGGCTACACCTTC.

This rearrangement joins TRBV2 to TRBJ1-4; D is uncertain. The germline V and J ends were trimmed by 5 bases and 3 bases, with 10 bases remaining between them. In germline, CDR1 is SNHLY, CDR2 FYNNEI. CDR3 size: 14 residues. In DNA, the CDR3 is TGTGCCAGCAGTCCGGGTGGAGCTAATGAAAAACTGTTTTTT. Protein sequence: CASSPGGANEKLFF.

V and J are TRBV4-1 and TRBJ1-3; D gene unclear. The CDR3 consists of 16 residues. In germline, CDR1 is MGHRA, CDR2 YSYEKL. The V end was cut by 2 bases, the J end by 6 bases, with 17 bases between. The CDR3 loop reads CASSQPTWRDKNTIYF. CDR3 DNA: TGCGCCAGCAGCCAACCCACCTGGAGGGATAAAAACACCATATATTTT.

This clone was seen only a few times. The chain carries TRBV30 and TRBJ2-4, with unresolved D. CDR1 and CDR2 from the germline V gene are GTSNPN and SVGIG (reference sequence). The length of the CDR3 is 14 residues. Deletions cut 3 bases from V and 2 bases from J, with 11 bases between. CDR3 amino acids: CAWRTSQTKNIQYF. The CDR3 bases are TGTGCCTGGAGAACCTCCCAAACCAAAAACATTCAGTACTTC.

CDR3 coding DNA: TGTGCCAGCAGTACGACTAGCGGGGGGCCATTCTCTGGCACAGATACGCAGTATTTT. Translation: CASSTTSGGPFSGTDTQYF. The chain employs TRBV6-4 and TRBJ2-3; TRBD2 agrees at 13 bases. Per the germline V gene, CDR1 is MRHNA and CDR2 is SNTAGT. The CDR3 is made up of 19 amino acids. After removal of 5 bases from V and 1 base from J, the junction contained 12 bases not matched to a gene.

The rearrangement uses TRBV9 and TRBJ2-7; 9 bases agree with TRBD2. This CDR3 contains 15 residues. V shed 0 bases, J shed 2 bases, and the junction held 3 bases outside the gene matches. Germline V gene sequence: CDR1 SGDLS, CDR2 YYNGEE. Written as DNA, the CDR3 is TGTGCCAGCAGCGTAGGGGCGGGAGGGCCCTACGAGCAGTACTTC. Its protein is CASSVGAGGPYEQYF.